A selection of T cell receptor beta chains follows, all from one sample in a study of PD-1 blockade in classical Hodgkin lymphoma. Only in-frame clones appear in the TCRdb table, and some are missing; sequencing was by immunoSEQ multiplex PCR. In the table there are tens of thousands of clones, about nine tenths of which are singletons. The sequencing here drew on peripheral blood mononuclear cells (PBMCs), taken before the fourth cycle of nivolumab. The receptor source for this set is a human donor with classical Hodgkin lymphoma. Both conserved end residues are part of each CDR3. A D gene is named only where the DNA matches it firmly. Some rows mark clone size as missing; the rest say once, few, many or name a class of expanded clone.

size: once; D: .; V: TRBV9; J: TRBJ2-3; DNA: TGTGCCAGCAGCGGGTGGGGGCGCCTGGCAGATACGCAGTATTTT; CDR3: CASSGWGRLADTQYF
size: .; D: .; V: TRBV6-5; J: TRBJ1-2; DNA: TGTGCCAGCAGTTACTCGACCGCGGGAAGTGGCTACACCTTC; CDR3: CASSYSTAGSGYTF
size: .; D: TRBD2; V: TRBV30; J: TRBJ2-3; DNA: TGTGCCTGGGAAGAATCTAGCGGGGGGGGACACTTAAGCACAGATACGCAGTATTTT; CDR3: CAWEESSGGGHLSTDTQYF
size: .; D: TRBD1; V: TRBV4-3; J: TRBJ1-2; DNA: TGCGCCAGCAGCCAATCTCGGACAGGGGGTATCTATGGCTACACCTTC; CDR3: CASSQSRTGGIYGYTF
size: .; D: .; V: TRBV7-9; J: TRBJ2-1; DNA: TGTGCCAGCCCCCACGGGCTAGCCTACAATGAGCAGTTCTTC; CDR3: CASPHGLAYNEQFF
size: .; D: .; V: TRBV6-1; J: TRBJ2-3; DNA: TGTGCCAGCAGCGCCTACCCGGGACCCACAGATACGCAGTATTTT; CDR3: CASSAYPGPTDTQYF
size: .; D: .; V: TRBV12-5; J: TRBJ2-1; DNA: TGTGCTAGTGGTTTGGAACTCTCCTGGGGGGCGTTCTTC; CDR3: CASGLELSWGAFF
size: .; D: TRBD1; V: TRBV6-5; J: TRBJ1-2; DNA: TGTGCCAGCAGCCAGGGACAGGGAGGCTATGGCTACACCTTC; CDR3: CASSQGQGGYGYTF
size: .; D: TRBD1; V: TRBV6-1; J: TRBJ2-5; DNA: TGTGCCAGCAGTGAAGGGGGGACAGGGCGCTTTCAAGAGACCCAGTACTTC; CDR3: CASSEGGTGRFQETQYF
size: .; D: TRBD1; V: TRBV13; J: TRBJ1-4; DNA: TGTGCCAGCAGCTTGAGCGGCAGGACAGGGGTGAGGGCTAATGAAAAACTGTTTTTT; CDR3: CASSLSGRTGVRANEKLFF
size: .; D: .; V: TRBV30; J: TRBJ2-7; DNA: TGTGCCTGGAGTGTTGCCCTAAGTAACAGGGTTGAGAACGAGCAGTACTTC; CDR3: CAWSVALSNRVENEQYF
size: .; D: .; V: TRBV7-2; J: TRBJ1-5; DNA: TGTGCCAGCAGCTACCACGGAAAGGAACAGCCCCAGCATTTT; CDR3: CASSYHGKEQPQHF
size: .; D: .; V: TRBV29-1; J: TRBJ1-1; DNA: TGCAGCGTTGCCACCCCGAACACTGAAGCTTTCTTT; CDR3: CSVATPNTEAFF
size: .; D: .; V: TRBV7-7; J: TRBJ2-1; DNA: TGTGCCAGCAGCTTAACCCCCCATGTAACTTACAATGAGCAGTTCTTC; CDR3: CASSLTPHVTYNEQFF
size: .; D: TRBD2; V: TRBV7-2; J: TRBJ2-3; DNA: TGTGCCGGCAGCTTAATTCTAGCGGGGGCCACAGATACGCAGTATTTT; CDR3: CAGSLILAGATDTQYF
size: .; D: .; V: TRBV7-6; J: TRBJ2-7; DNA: TGTGCCAGCAGCTTCCAAGAGGGCGGATACGAGCAGTACTTC; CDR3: CASSFQEGGYEQYF
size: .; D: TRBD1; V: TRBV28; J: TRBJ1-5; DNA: TGTGCCAGCAGTCACAGGGGAGGCCGGTTACCCCAGCATTTT; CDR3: CASSHRGGRLPQHF
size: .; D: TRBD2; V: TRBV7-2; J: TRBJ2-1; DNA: TGTGCCAGCAGCCCTAACCTAGCGGGGGCCCAGGGGCAGTTCTTC; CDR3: CASSPNLAGAQGQFF
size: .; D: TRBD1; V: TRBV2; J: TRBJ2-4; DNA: TGTGCCAGCAACAGGGGGCGTCTGGAAAACATTCAGTACTTC; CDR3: CASNRGRLENIQYF
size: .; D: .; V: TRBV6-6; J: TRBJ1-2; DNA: TGTGCCAGCAGTCACAACTTAAGGACAGTGAATGGCTACACCTTC; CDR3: CASSHNLRTVNGYTF
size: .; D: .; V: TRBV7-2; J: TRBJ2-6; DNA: TGTGCCAGCAGCTTAAATCCCCCGAGGTCTGGGGCCAACGTCCTGACTTTC; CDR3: CASSLNPPRSGANVLTF
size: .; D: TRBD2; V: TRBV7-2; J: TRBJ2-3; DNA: TGTGCCAGCAGCCTCCTGCGGGGGAGCACAGATACGCAGTATTTT; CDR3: CASSLLRGSTDTQYF
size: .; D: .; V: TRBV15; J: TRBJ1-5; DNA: TGTGCCACCAGCCCCTTGGGCAGTAATCAGCCCCAGCATTTT; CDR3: CATSPLGSNQPQHF
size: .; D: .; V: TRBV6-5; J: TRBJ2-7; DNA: TGTGCCAGCAGTTACTCGATGGACTCTTACTACGAGCAGTACTTC; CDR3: CASSYSMDSYYEQYF
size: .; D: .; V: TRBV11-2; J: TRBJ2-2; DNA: TGTGCCAGCAGTCGTAATAGAGCAACCGGGGAGCTGTTTTTT; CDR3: CASSRNRATGELFF
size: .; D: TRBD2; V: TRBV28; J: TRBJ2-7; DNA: TGTGCCAGCAGTTCTAGCGGGGGGGCCTACGAGCAGTACTTC; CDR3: CASSSSGGAYEQYF
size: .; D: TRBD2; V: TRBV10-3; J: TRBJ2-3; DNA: TGTGCCATCAGTGAGACTAGCGGGGGGGGAACAGATACGCAGTATTTT; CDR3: CAISETSGGGTDTQYF
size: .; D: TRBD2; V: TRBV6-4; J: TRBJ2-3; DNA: TGTGCCAGCAGTGCGGGGGGGCAAGATACGCAGTATTTT; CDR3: CASSAGGQDTQYF
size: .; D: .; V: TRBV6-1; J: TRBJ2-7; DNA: TGTGCCAGCAGCACGGGGGTCCACGAGCAGTACTTC; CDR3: CASSTGVHEQYF
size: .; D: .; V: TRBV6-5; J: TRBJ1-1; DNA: TGTGCCAGCAGTCTGGGACGGGGGAACACTGAAGCTTTCTTT; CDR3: CASSLGRGNTEAFF
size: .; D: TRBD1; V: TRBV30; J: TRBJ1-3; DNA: TGTGCCTGGGATCGGACAGGAGGAAGCACCATATATTTT; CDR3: CAWDRTGGSTIYF
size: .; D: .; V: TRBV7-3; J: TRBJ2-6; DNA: TGTGCCAGCAGCACAACACCCCTCTCTGGGGCCAACGTCCTGACTTTC; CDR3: CASSTTPLSGANVLTF
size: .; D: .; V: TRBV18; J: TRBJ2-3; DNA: TGTGCCAGCTCACCGGCAGATACGCAGTATTTT; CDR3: CASSPADTQYF
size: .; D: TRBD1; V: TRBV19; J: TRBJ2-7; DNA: TGTGCCAGTAGTGCCAGACAGGGTTTAACGTGGGAGCAGTACTTC; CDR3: CASSARQGLTWEQYF
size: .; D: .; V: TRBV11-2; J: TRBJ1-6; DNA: TGTGCCAGCAGCTTGCGGCCCCTCTATTCACCCCTCCACTTT; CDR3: CASSLRPLYSPLHF
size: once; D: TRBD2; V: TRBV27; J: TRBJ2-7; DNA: TGTGCCAGCAGTTTATTGTTCTCGGGAGGGAGCTCCTACGAGCAGTACTTC; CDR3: CASSLLFSGGSSYEQYF